This passage covers 9 T cell receptor beta chains from one sample sequenced in a study of blood T cell repertoires in COVID-19. Clones were sequenced by immunoSEQ multiplex PCR, and TCRdb holds only the in-frame ones, with some missing. This sample has about 140,000 clones, with under 90% found just once. Sequences were obtained from peripheral blood. Receptors originate from a human donor in a cohort sampled during active COVID-19.

Only a few counts were recorded for this clone. V gene TRBV6-2 or TRBV6-3 combines with J gene TRBJ2-2; possible D gene TRBD2, 5 bases. The germline V gene encodes CDR1 MNHEY and CDR2 SVGEGT. Trimming stripped 2 bases from V and 5 bases from J, with 15 bases between. This CDR3 has 16 residues. CDR3: CASSYTSTSPTGELFF. The CDR3 nucleotides read TGTGCCAGCAGTTACACCTCCACTAGTCCTACCGGGGAGCTGTTTTTT.

This clone was recorded only once. The V gene is TRBV12-3 or TRBV12-4, the J gene TRBJ2-7; a possible D gene is TRBD2 (6 bases). Between the trimmed V and J ends, which lost 7 bases and 3 bases, there was a span of 13 bases. This CDR3 spans 13 amino acids. This CDR3 reads CASTGDFDYEQYF. In nucleotides, the CDR3 is TGTGCCAGCACCGGGGACTTCGACTACGAGCAGTACTTC.

The V call is TRBV2, the J call TRBJ1-5, with 7 bases that match TRBD1. The germline V gene encodes CDR1 SNHLY and CDR2 FYNNEI. The CDR3 is 13 residues long. V lost 6 bases to trimming and J lost 2 bases; unmatched junction nucleotides: 1. CDR3 in amino acids: CASSDRGNQPQHF. The CDR3 DNA sequence: TGTGCCAGCAGCGACAGGGGCAATCAGCCCCAGCATTTT.

The genes are TRBV6-2 or TRBV6-3 and TRBJ2-7; TRBD2 matches at 11 bases. V dropped 1 base and J dropped 4; count of bases not matched to a gene: 6. The CDR3 contains 16 residues. Germline V lookup: CDR1 MNHEY, CDR2 SVGEGT. This CDR3 is CASSYLPSGRMYEQYF. The DNA of the CDR3 is TGTGCCAGCAGTTACTTACCTAGCGGGAGGATGTACGAGCAGTACTTC.

The chain has TRBV7-7 and TRBJ2-5; maybe TRBD2 (6 bases). CDR1 and CDR2 from the germline V gene are SSHAT and FNYEAQ (reference sequence). The CDR3 extends over 13 amino acids. V was cut by 11 bases and J by 4 bases, with 17 bases left in between. The CDR3 is CALASGLGETQYF. DNA of the CDR3: TGTGCCCTTGCCAGCGGGTTAGGAGAGACCCAGTACTTC.

This clone was observed a few times. V is TRBV2 and J is TRBJ1-2; a possible D gene is TRBD1 (5 bases). V was pared by 2 bases and J by 8 bases, with 12 bases between. The CDR3 length is 13 residues. Germline lookup yields CDR1 SNHLY and CDR2 FYNNEI. The CDR3 DNA sequence: TGTGCCAGCAGTGAACAGGGTCGCGGAGGCTACACCTTC. Amino acids: CASSEQGRGGYTF.

The chain links TRBV14 to TRBJ2-7, with D maybe TRBD1 (5 bases). The CDR3 is 14 amino acids. Per germline, CDR1 SGHDN and CDR2 FVKESK. V was trimmed by 0 bases and J by 5 bases, leaving 11 bases between them. CDR3 bases: TGTGCCAGCAGCCAAGACGCAGGGTTTAACGAGCAGTACTTC. Translated, it gives CASSQDAGFNEQYF.

This chain's CDR3 is CAISDRAYNEQFF. DNA of the CDR3: TGTGCCATCAGTGACAGGGCCTACAATGAGCAGTTCTTC. The chain employs TRBV10-3 and TRBJ2-1; tentatively, D is TRBD1 (5 bases). V lost 3 bases and J lost 2, with 5 bases in between. Germline CDR1 is ENHRY and CDR2 is SYGVKD. The CDR3 covers 13 residues.

This clone was picked up one time. The chain links TRBV7-9 to TRBJ2-7, with 7 bases fitting TRBD2. Germline V gene data show CDR1 as SEHNR and CDR2 as FQNEAQ (reference sequence). J lost 0 bases, V lost 7 bases, and 9 bases had no gene match. This CDR3 spans 15 amino acids. The CDR3 nucleotides are TGTGCCAGCATCTTCAGCGGCGGGAGCTCCTACGAGCAGTACTTC. The encoded protein is CASIFSGGSSYEQYF.